This entry features one TCR beta chain sequence. This entry comes from a study of blood T cell repertoires in COVID-19. Study-wide background: The origin of the acute and convalescent COVID-19 samples was the United States, Italy and Spain. PBMCs, B-cell-depleted T cells, or T cells were the source of the cDNA or gDNA that made up the material.

Sequencing was performed with immunoSEQ multiplex PCR; in TCRdb, only in-frame clones are kept and a portion is missing. The top ten hold 1.5% to 2% of the sample, which has roughly 520,000 clones, roughly 90% seen once. The study assigned cohorts using participant-reported clinical history. Germline CDR1 is LGHDT and CDR2 is YNNKEL (reference sequence). V dropped 5 bases and J dropped 2; count of bases not matched to a gene: 9. This CDR3 region has 18 residues. What was sequenced was PBMCs or T cells enriched from blood (not recorded which). The clonotype comes from a woman aged 35 to 49 who had recovered from COVID-19. The V gene is TRBV3-1 (or the pseudogene TRBV3-2), the J gene TRBJ2-2; 12 bases match TRBD2. CDR3 protein: CASSDKCGLAGNTGELFF. The CDR3 DNA sequence: TGTGCCAGCAGCGACAAATGCGGACTAGCGGGAAACACCGGGGAGCTGTTTTTT.